A single sample gave rise to the 18 T cell receptor beta chains below, sequenced in a study of regulatory T cells in long-lasting Graves disease. The time point here: newly diagnosed GD, antithyroid drugs for less than 3 months. The TCR library was made from RNA that had been extracted from PBMCs in TRIzol. In building TCR beta libraries, iRepertoire HTBI primers were used together with Arm-PCR of CDR3 regions. TCRdb used MiXCR to reprocess the multiplex PCR reads, holding one entry per CDR3 protein. The table has hundreds of thousands of distinct CDR3 sequences, roughly 15% seen once; the top ten hold around 18%. This same sample was also taken into another study, of T cells in Graves' hyperthyroidism and ophthalmopathy.

The sample consisted of peripheral blood mononuclear cells (PBMCs), taken at new diagnosis, from a patient treated with antithyroid drugs. Receptor source: a woman aged 25 to 39 with Graves disease.

The chain couples TRBV3-1 to TRBJ1-2; TRBD1 matches at 8 bases. This CDR3 is built from 15 residues. V dropped 1 base and J dropped 4; count of bases not matched to a gene: 5. The germline V gene encodes CDR1 LGHDT and CDR2 YNNKEL (reference sequence). Here the CDR3 DNA reads TGTGCCAGCAGCCAAGGGCCCGGACAGGGCTATGGCTACACCTTC. Amino acids: CASSQGPGQGYGYTF.

The rearrangement uses TRBV20-1 and TRBJ1-1; no definite D call. Germline V gene sequence: CDR1 DFQATT, CDR2 SNEGSKA (reference sequence). The CDR3 totals 15 residues. Trimming removed 3 bases from V and 2 bases from J, with 16 bases in between. As DNA, the CDR3 is TGCAGTGCTAGGGATTTCCGAGGGCATAACACTGAAGCTTTCTTT. Protein: CSARDFRGHNTEAFF.

With respect to this clonotype: A single base separates this from a much larger clone, so it may be a read error. CDR3 DNA: TGCAGTGCTAGAACCGGGACAGACTATGGCTACACCTTC. Protein product: CSARTGTDYGYTF. This chain connects TRBV20-1 to TRBJ1-2; 7 bases are shared with TRBD1. The junction had 3 bases not matched to a gene; V was cut back by 2 bases and J by 3 bases. Germline loops: CDR1 DFQATT, CDR2 SNEGSKA (reference sequence). CDR3 length: 13 amino acids.

The V call is TRBV5-4, the J call TRBJ2-2, with D possibly TRBD1 on 5 matching bases. The germline V and J ends were trimmed by 2 bases and 9 bases, with 14 bases remaining between them. CDR1 and CDR2 (germline): SGHNT, YYREEE (reference sequence). This CDR3 is built from 14 residues. CDR3 sequence: CASSFSGGARELFF. CDR3 nucleotide sequence: TGTGCCAGCAGCTTCTCCGGTGGGGCTAGGGAGCTGTTTTTT.

This chain links TRBV7-9 with TRBJ1-2; TRBD1 might be the D (5 bases). The germline V gene has CDR1 SEHNR and CDR2 FQNEAQ (reference sequence). The CDR3 loop spans 16 amino acids. V shed 5 bases and J shed 4 bases, with 20 bases lying between them. The CDR3 here is CASSPNRGLNFYGYTF. For the CDR3, the DNA is TGTGCCAGCAGCCCGAATAGGGGACTGAACTTCTATGGCTACACCTTC.

This clonotype was found a few times. The CDR3 DNA sequence: TGCGCCAGCAGCCCTTACGGTCGGGATGAGCAGTTCTTC. Translating gives CASSPYGRDEQFF. The rearrangement links TRBV5-1 to TRBJ2-1; D ambiguous. CDR1 SGHRS and CDR2 YFSETQ come from the germline V gene. The CDR3 is made up of 13 amino acids. With 4 bases removed from V and 8 bases from J, the gap between germline ends came to 13 bases.

This clonotype came up a few times. CDR3 sequence (DNA): TGCAGTGCCAGGTCCGGGGGCGACGAGCAGTACTTC. Translated, it gives CSARSGGDEQYF. The chain couples TRBV20-1 to TRBJ2-7; D tentatively reads TRBD1 or TRBD2 (6 bases each). Germline V lookup: CDR1 DFQATT, CDR2 SNEGSKA (reference sequence). The CDR3 has 12 residues. The V end was cut by 6 bases, the J end by 5 bases, with 14 bases between.

This chain links TRBV28 with TRBJ1-2; the D gene is possibly TRBD1 (5 bases). Germline CDR1 MDHEN, CDR2 SYDVKM. The germline V and J ends were trimmed by 1 base and 4 bases, with 10 bases remaining between them. The CDR3 totals 14 residues. CDR3 DNA sequence: TGTGCCAGCAGTTTATTGCGGGGCGGCTATGGCTACACCTTC. It codes for CASSLLRGGYGYTF.

CDR3 sequence (DNA): TGTGCCAGCAGCGCCGGGGCGGGCGCGGGTACGCAGTATTTT. As protein: CASSAGAGAGTQYF. The V gene is TRBV9, the J gene TRBJ2-3; D assignment may be TRBD1 or TRBD2 (5 bases each). The CDR3 is made up of 14 amino acids. The V end was cut by 3 bases, the J end by 8 bases, with 16 bases between. The germline V gene encodes CDR1 SGDLS and CDR2 YYNGEE.

Ten or more counts support this clonotype. V gene TRBV15 combines with J gene TRBJ1-4; 9 positions agree with TRBD1. Germline CDR1 LNHNV, CDR2 YYDKDF (reference sequence). J lost 6 bases, V lost 3 bases, and 14 bases had no gene match. The CDR3 contains 18 residues. The CDR3 reads CATSSRNRLQGAYEKLFF. The CDR3 region has the DNA TGTGCCACCAGCAGCCGCAATCGTCTACAGGGGGCTTATGAAAAACTGTTTTTT.

This clonotype was counted only a few times. V is TRBV19 and J is TRBJ1-1, with a weak D call TRBD1 (6 bases). CDR1 and CDR2 (germline): LNHDA, SQIVND (reference sequence). The CDR3 runs 13 residues. The V end lost 7 bases, the J end lost 3 bases, and 12 bases lay between the germline ends. CDR3 sequence: CASKGRGYTEAFF. The DNA for the CDR3 is TGTGCCAGTAAAGGCAGGGGATACACTGAAGCTTTCTTT.

The chain recombines TRBV30 with TRBJ2-3; D uncertain. With 0 bases removed from V and 4 bases from J, the gap between germline ends came to 5 bases. The CDR3 length is 12 residues. Germline V gene lookup returns CDR1 GTSNPN and CDR2 SVGIG (reference sequence). The CDR3 coding sequence is TGTGCCTGGAGTGTACCCCCAGATACGCAGTATTTT. It is translated as CAWSVPPDTQYF.

For this clonotype: A read error may account for a junction end that differs from germline. V usage is TRBV5-1 and J usage is TRBJ2-3; a weak D match, TRBD2 (6 bases). CDR3 length: 15 residues. Germline CDR1 and CDR2: SGHRS and YFSETQ. The CDR3 nucleotides read TGCGCCAACAGCTTGGCTAGGGGACTCACAGATACGCAGTATTTT. It yields the protein CANSLARGLTDTQYF.

Comment on this clonotype: A much larger clone sits a single nucleotide away, making a read error possible. The chain links TRBV11-2 to TRBJ2-1; no clear D. The V end lost 11 bases, the J end lost 0 bases, and 14 bases lay between the germline ends. CDR3 length equals 14 residues. Looked up from germline, CDR1 is SGHAT and CDR2 is FQNNGV. The CDR3 reads CAGNAESSYNEQFF. The CDR3 DNA is TGTGCCGGCAATGCGGAGAGCTCCTACAATGAGCAGTTCTTC.

As regards this clonotype: It may be a read error: a sequence one base away is much more abundant. J is TRBJ2-5 and V is TRBV10-2; 9 bases agree with TRBD2. This CDR3 comprises 18 residues. The V segment lost 2 bases and the J segment 5 bases; nucleotides outside the gene matches: 15. CDR1 and CDR2 (germline): WSHSY, SAAADI. The CDR3 nucleotides are TGCGCCAGCAGTGAGAGTAGCGGGGGCGCCCGTTCTCGGGAGACCCAGTACTTC. Its translation is CASSESSGGARSRETQYF.

The chain carries TRBV6-1 and TRBJ2-3, with 9 bases fitting TRBD2. The junction had 6 bases not matched to a gene; V was cut back by 4 bases and J by 4 bases. This CDR3 spans 15 amino acids. CDR1 and CDR2 (germline): MNHNS, SASEGT. CDR3 amino acids: CASSASGMGADTQYF. The CDR3, as DNA: TGTGCCAGCAGTGCTAGCGGGATGGGAGCAGATACGCAGTATTTT.

This rearrangement joins TRBV6-1 to TRBJ2-4; 11 bases line up with TRBD1. This CDR3 spans 15 amino acids. Losses at the gene ends were 6 bases for V and 3 bases for J; bases not matched to a gene: 4. Germline assignment: CDR1 MNHNS and CDR2 SASEGT. For the CDR3, the DNA is TGTGCCAGCAGGGGAGGGACAGGGGGCAAAAACATTCAGTACTTC. Its protein product is CASRGGTGGKNIQYF.

This chain uses TRBV19 with TRBJ2-2, with D perhaps matching TRBD2 (6 bases). CDR1 LNHDA and CDR2 SQIVND come from the germline V gene (reference sequence). The CDR3 runs to 14 residues. Trimming cost V 6 bases and J 4 bases, with 12 bases left between them. Here the CDR3 DNA reads TGTGCCAGTAGGGAGGAGCGGGCCACCGGGGAGCTGTTTTTT. This codes for CASREERATGELFF. The full variable domain, in which reference TRBV19 and TRBJ2-2 provide the parts outside the CDR3, is DGGITQSPKYLFRKEGQNVTLSCEQNLNHDAMYWYRQDPGQGLRLIYYSQIVNDFQKGDIAEGYSVSREKKESFPLTVTSAQKNPTAFYLCASREERATGELFFGEGSRLTVL.